This TCR beta chain was sequenced during a study of T cell responses to AZD1222 COVID-19 vaccine. Study-wide points: The donor cohort was predominantly white British with a female majority, and clonal diversity may have been underestimated.

The CDR3 has 16 amino acids. CDR1 is SGHRS, CDR2 YFSETQ, per germline. J gave up 7 bases and V 0 bases, and 3 bases lay outside the gene matches. Assay: immunoSEQ multiplex PCR; the TCRdb copy retains only in-frame clones and omits some. The data contain about 200,000 clones, about 93% of them singletons. In the case of this clone: The target antigen is unknown.

The rearrangement uses TRBV5-1 and TRBJ1-6; 11 bases are shared with TRBD1. The sequence was collected from an adult who received the AZD1222 COVID-19 vaccine. The specimen was peripheral blood, collected 28 days after the second AZD1222 dose. The CDR3, as DNA: TGCGCCAGCAGCTTGGCCGGGACAGGGGGGAATTCACCCCTCCACTTT. As protein: CASSLAGTGGNSPLHF.